Included here is one T cell receptor beta chain sequence, with context. This sample stems from a study of shared clonotypes between healthy human individuals. Only CD45RO-negative cells positively selected for CCR7 counted as naive CD8 cells, so terminally differentiated effector memory CD45RA+ cells were excluded. Only in-frame clones appear in the TCRdb table, and some are missing; sequencing was by immunoSEQ multiplex PCR. Of around 640,000 clones in the sample, about 96% were seen once. The length of the CDR3 is 17 residues. The germline gives CDR1 SEHNR, CDR2 FQNEAQ (reference sequence). Trimming removed 5 bases at V and 0 bases at J, with 18 bases between.

Source material: naive CD8+ T cells sorted from blood. This rearrangement joins TRBV7-9 to TRBJ2-3; tentatively, D is TRBD2 (6 bases). The TCR comes from a woman aged 25 to 39 in good health. CDR3: CASSPAGAGTSTDTQYF. CDR3 DNA sequence: TGTGCCAGCAGCCCCGCCGGGGCGGGAACTAGCACAGATACGCAGTATTTT.